This TCR beta chain was identified in a study of beta chain features in type 1 diabetes. Populations obtained by sorting all exceeded 95% purity. V was clipped by 3 bases and J by 1 base, with 16 bases between them. The CDR3 is 17 residues long. CDR1 SGHVS and CDR2 FQNEAQ come from the germline V gene. The investigators reverse transcribed all of the isolated RNA, so they sequenced expressed TCRB transcripts. The method was immunoSEQ multiplex PCR; TCRdb's version includes in-frame clones alone and lacks a portion of them. The top ten clones hold nearly 0.65% of a sample with 110,000 to 150,000 clones, 9.7% of them seen once. This clone showed up many times.

The receptor comes from a woman in her 40s in good health. The J gene is TRBJ1-5, the V gene TRBV7-8, with D possibly matching TRBD1 (6 bases). The sequenced material came from central memory CD4+ T cells from blood. The CDR3 spells CASSLGGSGVSNQPQHF. As DNA, the CDR3 is TGTGCCAGCAGCTTGGGTGGGTCAGGGGTGAGCAATCAGCCCCAGCATTTT.